What follows are 11 T cell receptor beta chains derived from one specimen sequenced in a study of T-cell memory formation after mild COVID-19 (dated by TCRdb to the early 2020s). Library method: 5' RACE. TCRdb names Illumina NovaSeq 6000 as the instrument used. In-frame beta chains were kept once TCRdb had trimmed the public reads at Q25 with fastp and called clones with MiXCR. Rows merge per CDR3 protein into single entries with the most common DNA and genes. The table for this sample lists roughly 150,000 distinct CDR3 sequences; approximately 15% of them were counted only once. The ten most abundant clones make up around an eighth of the sample. The sequenced sample was PBMCs or a T cell subset sorted from them (not recorded which). The receptors derive from an adult woman who had mild COVID-19 (a few samples of this study predate the infection). The sample titles of this study are shuffled in the database, so cell type and time point are left out; the donor was told from shared clones.

This clonotype was observed a handful of times. The chain employs TRBV5-1 and TRBJ2-3; 13 bases match TRBD2. The CDR3 covers 17 residues. The germline CDR1 and CDR2 sequences are SGHRS and YFSETQ. V was clipped by 4 bases and J by 1 base; unmatched bases: 6. For the CDR3, the DNA is TGCGCCAGCAGCCCACTAGCGGGGGGGCCTGGCACAGATACGCAGTATTTT. Translating gives CASSPLAGGPGTDTQYF.

About this clonotype: A read error may produce the germline difference seen at one junction end. This chain joins TRBV3-1 and TRBJ2-7; 9 bases are a match to TRBD1. Germline V CDR1 and CDR2: LGHDT, YNNKEL (reference sequence). The CDR3 length is 15 residues. CDR3 DNA: TGTGACAGCAGCCAAGGCCTGGGACAGGGACGAGAGCAGTACTTC. Protein: CDSSQGLGQGREQYF.

The CDR3 reads CASSLAGLSIYGYTF. CDR3 nucleotides: TGTGCCAGCAGCTTAGCGGGGCTTTCTATCTATGGCTACACCTTC. The gene calls are TRBV7-8 and TRBJ1-2; a weak D match, TRBD1 (5 bases). The CDR3 contains 15 residues. CDR1 is SGHVS and CDR2 is FQNEAQ in the germline V gene. The ends were cut back, 0 bases at V and 4 bases at J, with 12 bases in the middle.

This clonotype came up many times. The V gene is TRBV11-2, the J gene TRBJ2-1; a possible D gene is TRBD2 (5 bases). Germline lookup yields CDR1 SGHAT and CDR2 FQNNGV. The CDR3 sequence is 15 residues long. The V and J ends lost 4 bases and 2 bases respectively, with 12 bases between them. CDR3 coding DNA: TGTGCCAGCAGCTCAGTAGCGACCCCCTACAATGAGCAGTTCTTC. This gives the protein CASSSVATPYNEQFF. Full variable domain (outside the CDR3, taken from reference TRBV11-2 and TRBJ2-1): EAGVAQSPRYKIIEKRQSVAFWCNPISGHATLYWYQQILGQGPKLLIQFQNNGVVDDSQLPKDRFSAERLKGVDSTLKIQPAKLEDSAVYLCASSSVATPYNEQFFGPGTRLTVL.

This chain joins TRBV5-5 and TRBJ1-1; D remains unclear. V shed 5 bases and J shed 4 bases, with 18 bases lying between them. The germline V gene has CDR1 SGHKS and CDR2 YYEKEE (reference sequence). CDR3 length equals 15 residues. The CDR3 nucleotides are TGTGCCAGCAGTTATACTACAGTCGCGGGCACTGAAGCTTTCTTT. It codes for CASSYTTVAGTEAFF.

The V and J genes are TRBV27 and TRBJ1-5; D gene unclear. Trimming left V 4 bases short and J 1 base short, with 11 bases between. CDR3 length equals 15 residues. CDR1 is MNHEY, CDR2 SMNVEV, per germline (reference sequence). The CDR3 spells CASSSVTRSNQPQHF. The CDR3 DNA reads TGTGCCAGCAGTTCCGTGACTCGAAGCAATCAGCCCCAGCATTTT.

The J gene is TRBJ2-3, the V gene TRBV7-6; TRBD2 agrees at 8 bases. Germline CDR1 is SGHVS and CDR2 is FNYEAQ. This CDR3 has 16 amino acids. Losses at the gene ends were 4 bases for V and 6 bases for J; bases not matched to a gene: 12. The DNA for the CDR3 is TGTGCCAGCAGCTCCTTCACTAGCGGCCGCCTGGATACGCAGTATTTT. Amino acid sequence: CASSSFTSGRLDTQYF.

Only a few counts were recorded for this clonotype. V gene TRBV5-1 combines with J gene TRBJ2-7, with a weak D call TRBD2 (5 bases). Germline CDR1 and CDR2: SGHRS and YFSETQ. V was cut by 0 bases and J by 8 bases, with 15 bases left in between. The CDR3 contains 14 residues. The CDR3 nucleotides are TGCGCCAGCAGCTTGGGTAGTACGGGGTCTCAGCAGTACTTC. This codes for CASSLGSTGSQQYF.

This clonotype appeared a few times. The chain carries TRBV4-2 and TRBJ2-3, with unresolved D. There are 14 residues in the CDR3. Germline-derived CDR1 and CDR2 are LGHNA and YNFKEQ. The germline V and J ends were trimmed by 6 bases and 1 base, with 11 bases remaining between them. CDR3 protein: CASSTAAGTDTQYF. The DNA of the CDR3 is TGTGCCAGCAGTACGGCGGCTGGCACAGATACGCAGTATTTT.

This clonotype has more than one count but fewer than ten. The rearrangement joins TRBV5-1 to TRBJ2-7; D might be TRBD1 (6 bases). V lost 4 bases and J 3 bases, leaving 14 bases between the germline ends. This CDR3 region has 14 residues. Germline V gives CDR1 SGHRS, CDR2 YFSETQ. CDR3 sequence reads: CASSQQGPHYEQYF. CDR3 nucleotides: TGCGCCAGCAGCCAACAGGGACCGCACTACGAGCAGTACTTC.

This clonotype was seen a handful of times. This chain joins TRBV6-2 or TRBV6-3 and TRBJ2-7; TRBD1 agrees at 9 bases. Germline V gene lookup returns CDR1 MNHEY and CDR2 SVGEGT. After removal of 2 bases from V and 2 bases from J, the junction contained 10 bases not matched to a gene. The CDR3 contains 17 residues. This chain's CDR3 is CASSYLSWDRVPYEQYF. For the CDR3, the DNA is TGTGCCAGCAGTTACCTCTCCTGGGACAGGGTGCCCTACGAGCAGTACTTC.